This T cell receptor (beta chain) derives from a study of memory CD4+ T cells and cytomegalovirus serostatus. The sort gate was single viable CD3+CD4+CD8-CD45RO+ cells for memory CD4+ T cells. J lost 4 bases, V lost 1 base, and 10 bases had no gene match. This CDR3 is built from 17 residues. Germline V gene data show CDR1 as SEHNR and CDR2 as FQNEAQ (reference sequence). Sequencing was performed with immunoSEQ multiplex PCR; in TCRdb, only in-frame clones are kept and a portion is missing. Altogether 50,000 or so clones are present, over 60% being singletons, with the ten largest covering more than 1.1%. This clone was counted a few times.

The receptor was derived from an adult in good health and CMV-seropositive. Sample: memory CD4+ T cells from blood. This sequence joins TRBV7-9 and TRBJ2-3; 8 positions agree with TRBD2. In DNA form, the CDR3 reads TGTGCCAGCAGCTTAGGGGCTCCGGGGGGGGCGTCAGATACGCAGTATTTT. Residues: CASSLGAPGGASDTQYF.